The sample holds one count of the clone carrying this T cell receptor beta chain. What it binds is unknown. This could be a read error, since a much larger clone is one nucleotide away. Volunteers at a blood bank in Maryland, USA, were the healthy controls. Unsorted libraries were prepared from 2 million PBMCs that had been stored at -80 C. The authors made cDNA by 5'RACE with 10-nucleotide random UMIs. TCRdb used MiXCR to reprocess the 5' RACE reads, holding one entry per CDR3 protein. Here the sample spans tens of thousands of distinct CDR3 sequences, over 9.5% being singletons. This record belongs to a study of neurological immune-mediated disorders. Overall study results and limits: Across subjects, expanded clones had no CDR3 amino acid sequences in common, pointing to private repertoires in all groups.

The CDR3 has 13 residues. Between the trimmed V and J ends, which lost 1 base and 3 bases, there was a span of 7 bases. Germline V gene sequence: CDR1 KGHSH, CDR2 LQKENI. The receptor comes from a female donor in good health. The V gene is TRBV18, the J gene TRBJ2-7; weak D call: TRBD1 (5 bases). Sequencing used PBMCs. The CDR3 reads CASSPRQCYEQYF. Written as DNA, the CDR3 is TGTGCCAGCTCACCACGACAGTGCTACGAGCAGTACTTC.